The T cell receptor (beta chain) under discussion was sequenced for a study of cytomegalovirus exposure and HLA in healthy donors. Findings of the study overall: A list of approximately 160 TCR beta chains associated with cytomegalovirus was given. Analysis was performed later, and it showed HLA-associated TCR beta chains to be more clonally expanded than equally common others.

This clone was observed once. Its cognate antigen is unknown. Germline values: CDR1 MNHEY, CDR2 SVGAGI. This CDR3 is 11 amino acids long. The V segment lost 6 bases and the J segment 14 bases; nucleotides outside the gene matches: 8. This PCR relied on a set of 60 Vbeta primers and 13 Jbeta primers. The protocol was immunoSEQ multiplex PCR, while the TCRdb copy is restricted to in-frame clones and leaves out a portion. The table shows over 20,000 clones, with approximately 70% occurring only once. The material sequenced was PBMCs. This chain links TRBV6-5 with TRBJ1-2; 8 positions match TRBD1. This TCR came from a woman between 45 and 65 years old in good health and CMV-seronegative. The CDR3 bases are TGTGCCAGCAGGCAGACAGGGGAGGATACCTTC. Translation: CASRQTGEDTF.